This TCR beta chain was profiled in a study of blood T cells in healthy people across ages. Trimming removed 0 bases at V and 4 bases at J, with 12 bases between. CDR1 is KGHSH, CDR2 LQKENI, per germline. This CDR3 comprises 15 residues. Individuals who donated were healthy Caucasians from Russia aged roughly 6 to 90. This clonotype has only a few counts. It was with a sample-barcoded 5' primer and a J-beta primer mix that a second PCR of about 6 to 11 cycles was run. TCRdb independently ran MiXCR on the 5' RACE reads; one entry per CDR3 protein. Of around 1.7 million distinct CDR3 sequences in the sample, roughly 30% were seen once.

Material for sequencing was blood. The J gene is TRBJ1-2, the V gene TRBV18; D gene unclear. The sequence came from a woman in her twenties or thirties in good health. Here the CDR3 reads CASSPPFRAPYGYTF. The CDR3 DNA reads as TGTGCCAGCTCACCACCGTTCCGGGCTCCCTATGGCTACACCTTC.